This is a list of T cell receptor beta chains from one sample in a study of T-cell reconstitution after alpha-beta-depleted transplantation in children. TCRdb re-analysed the PCR reads in MiXCR, keeping a single row per CDR3 protein. This sample yields approximately 130,000 distinct CDR3 sequences, of which about 9.6% are seen a single time; more than 20% belongs to the top ten. Sample: PBMCs, mostly from graft donor cells, taken 180 days after TCRalphabeta/CD19-depleted stem cell transplant. The origin of the receptors is a girl under three years old who had a stem cell transplant for combined immunodeficiency, so the T cells may come from the graft donor. The CDR3 runs from the conserved cysteine through the conserved F or W. Each record gives: clone size, V gene, J gene, D gene, CDR3 DNA, CDR3 protein. The D gene is left open where the match is weak. Expanded clones get a size class; other rows say once, few or many, or leave the size out.

few	TRBV20-1	TRBJ2-7	TRBD1	TGCAGTGCTCGAATGGGCCTGATAAGGGGGACAGGGTTCTACGAGCAGTACTTC	CSARMGLIRGTGFYEQYF
many	TRBV7-2	TRBJ2-7	TRBD1	TGTGCCAGCAGCTTAGGGGGGACAGGGTCGGAGGAGCAGTACTTC	CASSLGGTGSEEQYF
many	TRBV10-3	TRBJ2-6	-	TGTGCCATCCCGGGGGACTCTGGGGCCAACGTCCTGACTTTC	CAIPGDSGANVLTF
-	TRBV15	TRBJ2-7	-	TGTGCCACCAGCAGAGATAGGAGCGGCGGGACAGTCTTCTCCTACGAGCAGTACTTC	CATSRDRSGGTVFSYEQYF
-	TRBV29-1	TRBJ2-7	TRBD2	TGCAGCGTTGGGGGCGGGAGGGCACAGCCGGATGAGCAGTACTTC	CSVGGGRAQPDEQYF
few	TRBV7-2	TRBJ1-5	-	TGTGCCAGCAGCCCCTGGAGGGATAGCAATCAGCCCCAGCATTTT	CASSPWRDSNQPQHF
-	TRBV29-1	TRBJ2-7	-	TGCAGCGTTGGAGGGGGAAGGACCTACGAGCAGTACTTC	CSVGGGRTYEQYF
few	TRBV5-1	TRBJ2-3	-	TGCGCCAGCAGCGGCCCGGGACTAGGACAGGCAGATACGCAGTATTTT	CASSGPGLGQADTQYF
few	TRBV20-1	TRBJ2-3	-	TGCAGTGCTAGACCGGGGCGAACCGGGAGCACAGATACGCAGTATTTT	CSARPGRTGSTDTQYF
few	TRBV6-5	TRBJ2-3	-	TGTGCCAGCAGTTACTCGCTTGTGGCGACAGATACGCAGTATTTT	CASSYSLVATDTQYF
few	TRBV30	TRBJ1-4	-	TGTGCCTGGAGTGGAGTAGGAAAACTGTTTTTT	CAWSGVGKLFF
-	TRBV20-1	TRBJ2-3	TRBD2	TGCAGTGCCCCTGGGGGAAGCGGGGGTCCTGGCACAGATACGCAGTATTTT	CSAPGGSGGPGTDTQYF
-	TRBV20-1	TRBJ1-3	TRBD1	TGCAGTGCTAGGGACAGGGCGATACTCGGAAACACCATATATTTT	CSARDRAILGNTIYF
-	TRBV19	TRBJ2-1	TRBD2	TGTGCCAGTAGTATGAGTCTAGCGGGAGCTGGTGAGCAGTTCTTC	CASSMSLAGAGEQFF
few	TRBV29-1	TRBJ2-7	TRBD1	TGCAGCGTTGTGACAGGGGGCTACGAGCAGTACTTC	CSVVTGGYEQYF
-	TRBV6-2/TRBV6-3	TRBJ2-1	TRBD1	TGTGCCAGCAGTTACAGATCCGGGACAGGCTCCTACAATGAGCAGTTCTTC	CASSYRSGTGSYNEQFF
few	TRBV5-1	TRBJ2-5	TRBD1	TGCGCCAGCAGCTTCAGGGGGCCGGGAGAGACCCAGTACTTC	CASSFRGPGETQYF
few	TRBV4-3	TRBJ1-4	-	TGCGCCAGCAGCCAAGATGAGACAGCGCACCGTAATGAAAAACTGTTTTTT	CASSQDETAHRNEKLFF
many	TRBV5-1	TRBJ2-7	-	TGCGCCAGCAGCTTGGACTCCTGGGTAGCACTCCTACGAGAGCAGTACTTC	CASSLDSWVALLREQYF
many	TRBV12-3/TRBV12-4	TRBJ2-2	-	TGTGCCAGCAGTTACACCGGGGAGCTGTTTTTT	CASSYTGELFF
few	TRBV5-4	TRBJ2-7	TRBD1	TGTGCCAGCAGCTGGGGACAGGGGGCCTACGAGCAGTACTTC	CASSWGQGAYEQYF
-	TRBV28	TRBJ2-1	-	TGTGCCAGCAGTTTCAGGTTCAGGGATCCGTTCTTC	CASSFRFRDPFF
few	TRBV20-1	TRBJ2-5	TRBD2	TGCAGTGCTATAGCGGGCTCTCAAGAGACCCAGTACTTC	CSAIAGSQETQYF
-	TRBV5-1	TRBJ2-2	TRBD2	TGCGCCAGTGGGGGACTAGCGGCCAGCATCGGGGAGCTGTTTTTT	CASGGLAASIGELFF
few	TRBV7-2	TRBJ2-7	-	TGTGCCAGCAGCTTAGTGGCGCGGGTCTCCGAGCAGTACTTC	CASSLVARVSEQYF
-	TRBV12-3/TRBV12-4	TRBJ2-3	TRBD2	TGTGCCAGCAGTCCTCATAGCGGGGGCACAGATACGCAGTATTTT	CASSPHSGGTDTQYF
many	TRBV7-9	TRBJ2-1	-	TGTGCCAGCAGCACTAGGGCCAGGGGCTCCTACAATGAGCAGTTCTTC	CASSTRARGSYNEQFF
many	TRBV11-1	TRBJ2-3	-	TGTGCCAGCAGCCCCCAGTGGCGGGGGCTCTTACGGACAGATACGCAGTATTTT	CASSPQWRGLLRTDTQYF
few	TRBV20-1	TRBJ2-3	TRBD2	TGCAGTGCTCTGCGGGGGGGGCCAGATACGCAGTATTTT	CSALRGGPDTQYF
-	TRBV5-1	TRBJ1-6	TRBD1	TGCGCCAGCAGCTTGCGACAGGGTGAAACTTCACCCCTCCACTTT	CASSLRQGETSPLHF
few	TRBV4-3	TRBJ2-7	-	TGCGCCAGCAGTCTTCAGCTGCCTGGGGAGTACGAGCAGTACTTC	CASSLQLPGEYEQYF
few	TRBV25-1	TRBJ2-4	-	TGTGCCAGCAGTCCCAGGGGAGACAAAAACATTCAGTACTTC	CASSPRGDKNIQYF
few	TRBV29-1	TRBJ2-1	TRBD2	TGCAGCGTTGAAGTTAGCGGGAGGCGCCCCAATGAGCAGTTCTTC	CSVEVSGRRPNEQFF
-	TRBV28	TRBJ2-7	TRBD2	TGTGCCAGCAGACCTAGACTAGCGGGGAGCTCCTACGAGCAGTACTTC	CASRPRLAGSSYEQYF
-	TRBV29-1	TRBJ1-5	TRBD1	TGCAGCGTGGGGACAGGCGGGGATCAGCCCCAGCATTTT	CSVGTGGDQPQHF
few	TRBV7-2	TRBJ2-7	TRBD1	TGTGCCAGCAGCTTCGACAGGGCCTACGAGCAGTACTTC	CASSFDRAYEQYF
few	TRBV20-1	TRBJ2-3	TRBD2	TGCAGTGCTAATAGCGGGGGTACAGATACGCAGTATTTT	CSANSGGTDTQYF
few	TRBV10-3	TRBJ2-1	TRBD1	TGTGCCATCAGTGATTACAGGGGGCAGGAGCAGTTCTTC	CAISDYRGQEQFF
few	TRBV11-2	TRBJ1-1	-	TGTGCCAGCAGCTTAGAACAGGCGGGACTCCCTGAAGCTTTCTTT	CASSLEQAGLPEAFF
few	TRBV12-3/TRBV12-4	TRBJ1-5	-	TGTGCCAGCAGTTTCTGGGGGAAGGATCAGCCCCAGCATTTT	CASSFWGKDQPQHF
-	TRBV10-3	TRBJ2-3	TRBD2	TGTGCCATCAGTGAGTCACCCCTAGCGGTGAGCACAGATACGCAGTATTTT	CAISESPLAVSTDTQYF
-	TRBV18	TRBJ2-2	TRBD1	TGTGCCAGCTCACCACGGACAGGGCAAAACACCGGGGAGCTGTTTTTT	CASSPRTGQNTGELFF
few	TRBV5-5	TRBJ2-7	TRBD1	TGTGCCAGCAGCGGGGGTTTAGGACAGGAATCCCACGAGCAGTACTTC	CASSGGLGQESHEQYF
-	TRBV12-3/TRBV12-4	TRBJ1-4	TRBD1	TGTGCCAGCAGTTTCACCGGGACAGGGGGAACAAAACTGTTTTTT	CASSFTGTGGTKLFF
-	TRBV12-3/TRBV12-4	TRBJ2-5	-	TGTGCCAGCACCTTGGGGCAGAACCGGCAGACCCAGTACTTC	CASTLGQNRQTQYF
few	TRBV10-3	TRBJ2-5	-	TGTGCCATCAGTGGGGGGTCAGAGACCCAGTACTTC	CAISGGSETQYF
few	TRBV12-3/TRBV12-4	TRBJ1-1	-	TGTGCCAGCAGTCCCGGGACGCCAAGGCCTGAAGCTTTCTTT	CASSPGTPRPEAFF
many	TRBV9	TRBJ2-1	-	TGTGCCAGCAGCGTAGGGGGAGGGGGGCACAATGAGCAGTTCTTC	CASSVGGGGHNEQFF
-	TRBV7-9	TRBJ1-6	-	TGTGCCAGCAGCTTACCGGGGCAGGACTCCTATAATTCACCCCTCCACTTT	CASSLPGQDSYNSPLHF
-	TRBV30	TRBJ1-6	-	TGTGCCTGGAGCGTACGGGGGACAATTATGTCACCCCTCCACTTT	CAWSVRGTIMSPLHF
few	TRBV10-3	TRBJ2-3	-	TGTGCCACAGGGACTGGGAGCACAGATACGCAGTATTTT	CATGTGSTDTQYF
-	TRBV5-1	TRBJ2-4	TRBD1	TGCGCCAGCAGCTCCTCCGGGACAGGCCTCCTTGCCAAAAACATTCAGTACTTC	CASSSSGTGLLAKNIQYF
few	TRBV20-1	TRBJ2-7	TRBD2	TGCAGTGCAATGGGACTAGCTAGCCCCGCCCTCCCCTACGAGCAGTACTTC	CSAMGLASPALPYEQYF
few	TRBV12-3/TRBV12-4	TRBJ2-3	-	TGTGCCAGCAGACCACCGGGGAACACAGATACGCAGTATTTT	CASRPPGNTDTQYF